Given below is one TCR beta chain in context. This record belongs to a study of T-cell reconstitution after alpha-beta-depleted transplantation in children. V dropped 3 bases and J dropped 4 bases, with 10 bases sitting between them. The CDR3 has 13 amino acids. Looked up from germline, CDR1 is MNHEY and CDR2 is SMNVEV (reference sequence). Researchers prepared the TCRbeta library using unique molecular identifiers, the study reports. One entry per CDR3 protein results from TCRdb running MiXCR on the PCR reads. Here the sample spans some 490,000 distinct CDR3 sequences, around 13% being singletons. The chain carries TRBV27 and TRBJ2-7; D gene unclear. The sequencing here drew on PBMCs from the stem cell graft donor, taken from the stem cell graft. This clonotype was obtained from a human donor who donated a stem cell graft to a child with combined immunodeficiency. CDR3 protein: CASSFGEAYEQYF. CDR3 nucleotide sequence: TGTGCCAGCAGTTTTGGGGAAGCATACGAGCAGTACTTC.